The text below deals with one T cell receptor beta chain. Its matching antigen is unknown. Per sample, extraction of total RNA gave at least 5.5 micrograms in every case. The data originate from a study of blood T cells in healthy people across ages. Findings and limits, study-wide: Roughly linear declines in TCR beta diversity per million T cells occurred with age. Fewer expanded clones and more diversity marked long-lived versus aged donors.

PCR was performed a second time for about 6 to 12 cycles using a sample-barcoded 5' primer and a J-beta primer mix. TCRdb fed the 5' RACE reads into MiXCR, producing one record per CDR3 protein. This table has over 750,000 distinct CDR3 sequences, 20% to 30% appearing once. This same sample was also part of a study on T cells of mothers and their children. Per that paper: The study obtained over 9 million TCR beta CDR3 reads per mother and about 3 million per child.

This clonotype was sampled from a boy aged 10-17 years in good health. The sample comprised blood.

In DNA, the CDR3 is TGTGCCAGCAGTTACGGCGACAGGAACGACTACGAGCAGTACTTC. This gives the protein CASSYGDRNDYEQYF. V usage is TRBV6-2 or TRBV6-3 and J usage is TRBJ2-7; tentatively, D is TRBD1 (6 bases). Trimming stripped 2 bases from V and 3 bases from J, with 14 bases between. Germline V gene sequence: CDR1 MNHEY, CDR2 SVGEGT. The CDR3 sequence is 15 residues long.